These 2 T cell receptor beta chains share one sample of origin, sequenced in a study of blood T cells in healthy people across ages. Alongside a J-beta primer mix, a sample-barcoded 5' primer served in a second PCR lasting about 7 to 12 cycles. TCRdb ran MiXCR on the 5' RACE reads and lists one entry per CDR3 protein. The top ten clones hold 30% to 40% of a sample with 660,000 or so distinct CDR3 sequences, about 54% of them seen once. Specimen: blood. These receptors were taken from a man aged 55-75 years in good health.

This clonotype was seen only a few times. J is TRBJ2-1 and V is TRBV5-1, with D possibly matching TRBD1 (7 bases). V lost 0 bases and J 3 bases, leaving 16 bases between the germline ends. CDR3 length equals 17 residues. Per germline, CDR1 SGHRS and CDR2 YFSETQ. This CDR3 reads CASSLVPGGISYNEQFF. In DNA, the CDR3 is TGCGCCAGCAGCTTGGTCCCAGGGGGGATTAGCTACAATGAGCAGTTCTTC. Based on the CDR3 plus reference TRBV5-1 and TRBJ2-1, the full variable domain is KAGVTQTPRYLIKTRGQQVTLSCSPISGHRSVSWYQQTPGQGLQFLFEYFSETQRNKGNFPGRFSGRQFSNSRSEMNVSTLELGDSALYLCASSLVPGGISYNEQFFGPGTRLTVL.

The chain couples TRBV9 to TRBJ2-1; 15 bases match TRBD2. Germline CDR1 and CDR2: SGDLS and YYNGEE. The J segment lost 9 bases and the V segment lost 0 bases, leaving 10 bases of the junction unmatched. There are 18 residues in the CDR3. The DNA for the CDR3 is TGTGCCAGCAGCGTAGTCTCGGGGACTAGCGGGGGGCCGGGTGAGCAGTTCTTC. Protein sequence: CASSVVSGTSGGPGEQFF.